This passage covers 18 T cell receptor beta chains from one sample sequenced in a study of T cell changes during pregnancy in multiple sclerosis. Measured with immunoSEQ multiplex PCR; TCRdb has only the in-frame clones, and not every one. The sample contains some 99,000 clones, under 95% of which appear only once. Sample: peripheral blood, taken after pregnancy. The receptor set was obtained from a female donor in good health, enrolled as a control in a pregnancy study.

The chain recombines TRBV27 with TRBJ2-5, with 8 positions matching TRBD2. V lost 4 bases, J lost 4 bases, and 8 bases stayed unmatched. This CDR3 spans 15 amino acids. Germline CDR1 reads MNHEY; CDR2 reads SMNVEV (reference sequence). The DNA of the CDR3 is TGTGCCAGCAGTTACCAAGCGGGAGTAATAGAGACCCAGTACTTC. Its translation is CASSYQAGVIETQYF.

The chain has TRBV5-1 and TRBJ2-1, with a weak D call TRBD2 (5 bases). CDR3 length equals 13 residues. Germline V gene data show CDR1 as SGHRS and CDR2 as YFSETQ. V was pared by 2 bases and J by 5 bases, with 8 bases between. This chain's CDR3 is CASSFDYHNEQFF. CDR3 bases: TGCGCCAGCAGCTTTGACTACCACAATGAGCAGTTCTTC. Full variable domain (missing parts from reference TRBV5-1 and TRBJ2-1): KAGVTQTPRYLIKTRGQQVTLSCSPISGHRSVSWYQQTPGQGLQFLFEYFSETQRNKGNFPGRFSGRQFSNSRSEMNVSTLELGDSALYLCASSFDYHNEQFFGPGTRLTVL.

The J gene is TRBJ1-3, the V gene TRBV7-9, with no clear D. Trimming stripped 4 bases from V and 10 bases from J, with 11 bases between. The CDR3 spans 12 residues. Germline CDR1 SEHNR, CDR2 FQNEAQ (reference sequence). The CDR3 loop reads CASSSPLYTIYF. CDR3 nucleotides: TGTGCCAGCAGCTCTCCCCTTTATACCATATATTTT.

The chain's CDR3 is CASSTKRDRVYHPSRETEAFF. In DNA form, the CDR3 reads TGTGCCAGCAGCACAAAACGGGACAGGGTTTACCACCCCTCTAGGGAAACTGAAGCTTTCTTT. The chain combines TRBV21-1 with TRBJ1-1; the listed D gene, TRBD1, was not tested against the DNA. TRBV21-1 is described as a pseudogene. This CDR3 contains 21 residues.

This sequence joins TRBV19 and TRBJ2-3; 14 bases match TRBD2. There are 16 residues in the CDR3. The germline V gene encodes CDR1 LNHDA and CDR2 SQIVND (reference sequence). With 6 bases clipped from V and 5 bases from J, the junction kept 7 bases outside the gene matches. The CDR3: CASSYSGTSGRDTQYF. The CDR3 DNA reads as TGTGCCAGTAGCTACTCCGGGACTAGCGGGAGAGATACGCAGTATTTT.

The chain joins TRBV19 to TRBJ1-5; D ambiguous. This CDR3 is built from 14 residues. Germline lookup yields CDR1 LNHDA and CDR2 SQIVND (reference sequence). V lost 5 bases to trimming and J lost 0 bases, with 8 bases between them. The CDR3: CASSSRDSNQPQHF. The CDR3, as DNA: TGTGCCAGTAGTTCACGGGATAGCAATCAGCCCCAGCATTTT.

CDR3 sequence reads: CASSQGFGTGPEAFF. The DNA for the CDR3 is TGCGCCAGCAGCCAGGGGTTTGGGACAGGGCCTGAAGCTTTCTTT. The chain recombines TRBV4-1 with TRBJ1-1, with TRBD1 identical over 9 bases. The V gene end was trimmed by 3 bases and the J gene end by 6 bases; junction bases not matched to a gene: 8. The CDR3 spans 15 residues. The germline CDR1 and CDR2 sequences are MGHRA and YSYEKL.

The chain joins TRBV21-1 to TRBJ2-5; the D call in the table, TRBD1, was not verified against the DNA. TRBV21-1 is deemed a pseudogene. The CDR3 is 13 residues long. As DNA, the CDR3 is TGTGCCAGCAGCAACAGCAGGGGGCATTGTCAGTACTTC. Translating it yields CASSNSRGHCQYF.

This clone was recorded at least ten times. This chain uses TRBV2 with TRBJ1-2; the D is unclear. This CDR3 has 14 residues. Germline-derived CDR1 and CDR2 are SNHLY and FYNNEI. Trimming shortened V by 4 bases and J by 2 bases, and 11 bases separated the two germline ends. CDR3 amino acids: CASSGEATNYGYTF. The CDR3 bases are TGTGCCAGCAGTGGCGAGGCTACCAACTATGGCTACACCTTC.

This chain joins TRBV11-2 and TRBJ2-3; no clear D. This CDR3 is built from 17 residues. V dropped 2 bases and J dropped 0 bases, with 15 bases sitting between them. In germline, CDR1 is SGHAT, CDR2 FQNNGV. CDR3 DNA: TGTGCCAGCAGCTTACTCCCCCTGAGGAAAAGCACAGATACGCAGTATTTT. Protein product: CASSLLPLRKSTDTQYF.

The V call is TRBV2, the J call TRBJ2-7; 9 bases fit TRBD1. Trimming at V came to 10 bases and at J to 6 bases, leaving 7 bases not matched to a gene. The V gene's germline CDR1 is SNHLY and CDR2 FYNNEI. This CDR3 contains 12 residues. CDR3 coding DNA: TGTGCCATTCTGGGACAGGGTGGCGAGCAGTACTTC. This encodes CAILGQGGEQYF.

The gene calls are TRBV7-3 and TRBJ2-2, with TRBD2 matching 7 bases. The CDR3 runs 15 residues. J lost 5 bases, V lost 6 bases, and 9 bases had no gene match. Germline V gene data show CDR1 as SGHTA and CDR2 as FQGTGA. CDR3 nucleotides: TGTGCCAGCAGACGCGGGGGAGCCCAGACCGGGGAGCTGTTTTTT. Translated, it gives CASRRGGAQTGELFF. Filled out from reference TRBV7-3 and TRBJ2-2, the complete variable domain reads GAGVSQTPSNKVTEKGKYVELRCDPISGHTALYWYRQSLGQGPEFLIYFQGTGAADDSGLPNDRFFAVRPEGSVSTLKIQRTERGDSAVYLCASRRGGAQTGELFFGEGSRLTVL.

The V and J genes are TRBV7-2 and TRBJ1-2; D uncertain. V dropped 5 bases and J dropped 5 bases, with 15 bases sitting between them. Looked up from germline, CDR1 is SGHTA and CDR2 is FQGNSA. CDR3 length: 14 amino acids. The CDR3 nucleotides are TGTGCCAGCAGCCCTGGGGAGGCACGGTATGGCTACACCTTC. The encoded protein is CASSPGEARYGYTF.

The V call is TRBV4-1, the J call TRBJ2-3, with 9 bases fitting TRBD2. With V trimmed by 1 base and J by 5 bases, 19 bases remained unmatched. Germline V gene lookup returns CDR1 MGHRA and CDR2 YSYEKL. This CDR3 spans 20 amino acids. DNA for the CDR3: TGCGCCAGCAGCCAAGTTCCTCTAGCGGGAACCCCGGTCGAATTAGATACGCAGTATTTT. Protein product: CASSQVPLAGTPVELDTQYF.

The V gene is TRBV5-4, the J gene TRBJ1-1, with TRBD1 identical over 7 bases. The CDR3 loop spans 17 amino acids. CDR1 and CDR2 (germline): SGHNT, YYREEE (reference sequence). J gave up 3 bases and V 4 bases, and 15 bases lay outside the gene matches. The CDR3 sequence is CASSPTGLPRRDTEAFF. DNA of the CDR3: TGTGCCAGCAGCCCGACAGGGCTCCCCCGGAGGGACACTGAAGCTTTCTTT.

CDR3 residues: CASGRRGGNDNEQFF. For the CDR3, the DNA is TGTGCTAGTGGCCGGAGGGGCGGGAACGACAATGAGCAGTTCTTC. This chain connects TRBV12-5 to TRBJ2-1; maybe TRBD2 (6 bases). The CDR3 length is 15 residues. Germline CDR1 reads LGHNT; CDR2 reads FRNRAP. Trimming took off 6 bases at V and 5 bases at J, with 17 bases between the two ends.

This chain joins TRBV19 and TRBJ2-7, with 10 bases matching TRBD2. The ends lost 4 bases at V and 2 bases at J; junction bases unmatched: 2. Looked up from germline, CDR1 is LNHDA and CDR2 is SQIVND (reference sequence). The CDR3 extends over 14 amino acids. CDR3 DNA sequence: TGTGCCAGTAGTAGCAGCGGGGGGGCCTACGAGCAGTACTTC. It codes for CASSSSGGAYEQYF. The whole variable domain, filled in from reference TRBV19 and TRBJ2-7, reads DGGITQSPKYLFRKEGQNVTLSCEQNLNHDAMYWYRQDPGQGLRLIYYSQIVNDFQKGDIAEGYSVSREKKESFPLTVTSAQKNPTAFYLCASSSSGGAYEQYFGPGTRLTVT.

The V gene is TRBV5-1, the J gene TRBJ2-1, with 9 bases aligning to TRBD1. The ends lost 3 bases at V and 9 bases at J; junction bases unmatched: 13. Germline lookup yields CDR1 SGHRS and CDR2 YFSETQ. CDR3 length: 16 amino acids. CDR3 bases: TGCGCCAGCAGCTCCCCGCCGGGACAGGGATACCGTGAGCAGTTCTTC. It encodes CASSSPPGQGYREQFF. The entire variable domain, with the rest obtained from reference TRBV5-1 and TRBJ2-1, is as follows: KAGVTQTPRYLIKTRGQQVTLSCSPISGHRSVSWYQQTPGQGLQFLFEYFSETQRNKGNFPGRFSGRQFSNSRSEMNVSTLELGDSALYLCASSSPPGQGYREQFFGPGTRLTVL.